This T cell receptor beta chain is drawn from a study of technical replicates of blood from a handful of donors. Profiling relied on immunoSEQ multiplex PCR, and the TCRdb table lists in-frame clones only, not all of them. The sample holds approximately 92,000 clones, 95% seen once. The CDR3 has 16 amino acids. CDR1 is LGHNA, CDR2 YNFKEQ, per germline. The junction had 5 bases not matched to a gene; V was cut back by 3 bases and J by 0 bases. The sequence was collected from a human donor in good health. The chain has TRBV4-2 and TRBJ2-7, with 10 nucleotides matching TRBD2. Sequenced material: T cells isolated from PBMCs. Here the CDR3 reads CASSHVAGGPSYEQYF. The DNA of the CDR3 is TGTGCCAGCAGCCACGTAGCGGGGGGCCCCTCCTACGAGCAGTACTTC.